The entry below describes one T cell receptor (beta chain). V dropped 7 bases and J dropped 7 bases, with 10 bases sitting between them. The germline CDR1 and CDR2 sequences are LNHDA and SQIVND (reference sequence). This CDR3 is 12 amino acids long. This sample stems from a study of early T cells in non-severe SARS-CoV-2 infection. Study context: Chains stayed unpaired after sequencing of bulk RNA from unsorted whole blood.

TCRdb processed the 5' RACE reads anew with MiXCR; each CDR3 protein has one entry. The sample records approximately 120,000 distinct CDR3 sequences, about 15% being singletons. The sequence was collected from an adult who was a healthcare worker with PCR-confirmed SARS-CoV-2 infection or an uninfected control (not recorded which). The gene calls are TRBV19 and TRBJ2-2; D may correspond to TRBD1 or TRBD2 (5 bases each). What was sequenced was whole blood. The CDR3 DNA reads TGTGCCAGTAACCGGGGCCTCGGGGAGCTGTTTTTT. It yields the protein CASNRGLGELFF.